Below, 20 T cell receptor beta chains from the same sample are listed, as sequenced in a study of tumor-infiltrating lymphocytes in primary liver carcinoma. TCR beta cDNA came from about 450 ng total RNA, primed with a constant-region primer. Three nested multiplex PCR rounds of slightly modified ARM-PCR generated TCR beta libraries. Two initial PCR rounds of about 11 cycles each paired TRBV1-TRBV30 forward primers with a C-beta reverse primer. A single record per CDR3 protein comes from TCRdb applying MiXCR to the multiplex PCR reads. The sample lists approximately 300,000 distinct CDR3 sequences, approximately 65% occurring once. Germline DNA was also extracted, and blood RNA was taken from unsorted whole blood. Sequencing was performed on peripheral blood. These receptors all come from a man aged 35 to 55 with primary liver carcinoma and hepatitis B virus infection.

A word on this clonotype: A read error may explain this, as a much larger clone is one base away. CDR3 bases: TGTGTCAGCATTGGCTTACGGACGGCCTCCACTTCCTACAATGAGCAGTTCTTC. Translating it yields CVSIGLRTASTSYNEQFF. This chain joins TRBV12-3 or TRBV12-4 and TRBJ2-1; no clear D gene. This CDR3 has 18 residues.

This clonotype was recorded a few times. CDR3 nucleotides: TGTGCCAGCAGCCCCACCCCCCCCTACAATGAGCAGTTCTTC. This encodes CASSPTPPYNEQFF. This chain joins TRBV5-4 and TRBJ2-1, with no clear D. The CDR3 consists of 14 residues. The germline gives CDR1 SGHNT, CDR2 YYREEE (reference sequence). The V end lost 4 bases, the J end lost 2 bases, and 10 bases lay between the germline ends.

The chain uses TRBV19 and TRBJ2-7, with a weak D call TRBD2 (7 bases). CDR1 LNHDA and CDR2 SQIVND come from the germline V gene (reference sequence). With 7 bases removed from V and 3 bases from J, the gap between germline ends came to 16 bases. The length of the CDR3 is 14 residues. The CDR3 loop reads CASKKAGHGYEQYF. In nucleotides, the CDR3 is TGTGCCAGTAAAAAAGCGGGACATGGCTACGAGCAGTACTTC.

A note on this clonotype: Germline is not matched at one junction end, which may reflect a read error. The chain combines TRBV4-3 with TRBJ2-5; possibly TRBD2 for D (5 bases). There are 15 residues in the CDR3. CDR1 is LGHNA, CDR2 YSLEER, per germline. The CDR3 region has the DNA TGCGACAGCAGCCAATATCTATCGGAGGAAGAGACCCAGTACTTC. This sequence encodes CDSSQYLSEEETQYF.

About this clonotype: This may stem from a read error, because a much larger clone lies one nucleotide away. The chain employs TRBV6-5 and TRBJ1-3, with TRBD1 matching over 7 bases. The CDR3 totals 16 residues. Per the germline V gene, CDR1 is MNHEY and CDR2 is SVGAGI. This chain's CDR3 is CDSSSTGAAAGNTIYF. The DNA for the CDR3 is TGTGACAGCAGTTCCACAGGGGCGGCGGCTGGAAACACCATATATTTT.

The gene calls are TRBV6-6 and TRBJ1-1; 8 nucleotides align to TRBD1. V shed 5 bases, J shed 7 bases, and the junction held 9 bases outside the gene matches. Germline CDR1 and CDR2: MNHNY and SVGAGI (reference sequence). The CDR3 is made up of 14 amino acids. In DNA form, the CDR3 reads TGTGCCAGCAGTGAACGGACAGGGTACAGTGAAGCTTTCTTT. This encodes CASSERTGYSEAFF.

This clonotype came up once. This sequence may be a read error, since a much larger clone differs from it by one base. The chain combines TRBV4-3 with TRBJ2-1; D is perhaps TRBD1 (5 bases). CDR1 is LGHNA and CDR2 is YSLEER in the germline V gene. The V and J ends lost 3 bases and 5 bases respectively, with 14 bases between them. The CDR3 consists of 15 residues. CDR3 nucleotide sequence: TGCGCCAGCAGCCAGACAAGGGGCCTTAACAATGAGCAGTTCTTC. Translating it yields CASSQTRGLNNEQFF.

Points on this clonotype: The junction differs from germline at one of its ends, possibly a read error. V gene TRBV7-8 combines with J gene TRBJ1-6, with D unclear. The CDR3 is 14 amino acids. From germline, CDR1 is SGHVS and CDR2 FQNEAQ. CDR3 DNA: TGTGCCAGCAACTTAGTGACCGGGAATTCACCCCTCCACTTT. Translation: CASNLVTGNSPLHF.

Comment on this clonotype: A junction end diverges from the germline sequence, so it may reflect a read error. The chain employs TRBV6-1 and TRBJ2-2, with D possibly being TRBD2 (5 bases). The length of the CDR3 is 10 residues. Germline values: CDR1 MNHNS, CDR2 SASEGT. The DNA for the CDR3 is TGTGCCAGCGCACTGGGAGAGCTGCTTTTT. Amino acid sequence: CASALGELLF.

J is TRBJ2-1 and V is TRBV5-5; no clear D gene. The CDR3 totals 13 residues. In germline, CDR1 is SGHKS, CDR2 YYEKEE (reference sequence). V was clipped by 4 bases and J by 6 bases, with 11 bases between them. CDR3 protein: CASSPQTCNEQFF. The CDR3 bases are TGTGCCAGCAGCCCACAGACGTGCAATGAGCAGTTCTTC.

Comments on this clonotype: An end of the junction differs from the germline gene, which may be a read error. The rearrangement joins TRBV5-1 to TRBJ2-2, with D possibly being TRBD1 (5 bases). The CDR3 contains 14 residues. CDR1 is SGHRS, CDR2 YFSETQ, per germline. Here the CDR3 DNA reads TGCGCCAGAAGCTCGCAGGGTAACAGCGGGGAGCTGTTTTTT. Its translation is CARSSQGNSGELFF. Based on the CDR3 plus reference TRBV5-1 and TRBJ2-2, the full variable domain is KAGVTQTPRYLIKTRGQQVTLSCSPISGHRSVSWYQQTPGQGLQFLFEYFSETQRNKGNFPGRFSGRQFSNSRSEMNVSTLELGDSALYLCARSSQGNSGELFFGEGSRLTVL.

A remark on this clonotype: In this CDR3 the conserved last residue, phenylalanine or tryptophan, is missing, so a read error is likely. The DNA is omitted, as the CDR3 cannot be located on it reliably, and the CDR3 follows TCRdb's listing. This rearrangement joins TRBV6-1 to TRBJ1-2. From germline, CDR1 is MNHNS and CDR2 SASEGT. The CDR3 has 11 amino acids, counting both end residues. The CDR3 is CDSSEGYGFTL.

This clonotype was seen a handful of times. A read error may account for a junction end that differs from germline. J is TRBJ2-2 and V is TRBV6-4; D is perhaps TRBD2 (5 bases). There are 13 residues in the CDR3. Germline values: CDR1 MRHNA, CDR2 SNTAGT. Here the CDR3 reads CASSDGNTGELFF. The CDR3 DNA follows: TGTGCCAGCAGTGATGGGAACACCGGGGAGCTGTTTTTC.

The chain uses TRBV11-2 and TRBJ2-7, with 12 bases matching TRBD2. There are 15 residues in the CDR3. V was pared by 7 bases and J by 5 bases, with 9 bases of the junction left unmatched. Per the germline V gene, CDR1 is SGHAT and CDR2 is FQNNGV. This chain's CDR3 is CASTLLAGGPDEQYF. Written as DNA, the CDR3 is TGTGCCAGCACCCTACTAGCGGGAGGTCCAGACGAGCAGTACTTC.

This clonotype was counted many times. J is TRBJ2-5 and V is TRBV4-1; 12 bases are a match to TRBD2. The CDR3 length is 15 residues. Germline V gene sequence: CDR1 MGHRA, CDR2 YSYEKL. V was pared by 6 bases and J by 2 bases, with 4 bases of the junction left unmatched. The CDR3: CASRLAGGFQETQYF. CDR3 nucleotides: TGCGCCAGCAGGCTAGCGGGAGGGTTTCAAGAGACCCAGTACTTC.

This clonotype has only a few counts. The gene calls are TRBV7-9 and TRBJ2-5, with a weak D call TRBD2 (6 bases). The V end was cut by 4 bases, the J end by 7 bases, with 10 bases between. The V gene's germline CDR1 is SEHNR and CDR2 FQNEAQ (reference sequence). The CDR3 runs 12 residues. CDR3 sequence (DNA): TGTGCCAGCAGCTCCCTCGGGGGGACCCAGTACTTC. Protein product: CASSSLGGTQYF.

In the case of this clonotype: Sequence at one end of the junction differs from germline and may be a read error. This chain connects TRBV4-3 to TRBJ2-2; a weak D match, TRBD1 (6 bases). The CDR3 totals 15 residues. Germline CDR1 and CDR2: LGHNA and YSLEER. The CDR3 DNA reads TGCGCCAGCAGCCAAGATCCGGGACATCCCGGGAAGCTGTTTTTC. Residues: CASSQDPGHPGKLFF.

The CDR3 bases are TGCGCCAGCAGCCCTAGACAGGGTAAGAGCGAGCAGTACTTC. Protein: CASSPRQGKSEQYF. V and J are TRBV5-1 and TRBJ2-7, with TRBD1 matching over 7 bases. Trimming took 4 bases from V and 6 from J; bases not matched to a gene: 10. This CDR3 contains 14 residues. Germline assignment: CDR1 SGHRS and CDR2 YFSETQ.

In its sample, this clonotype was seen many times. DNA for the CDR3: TGTGCCAGCAGTTACCCTGGACAGGGCCTCTCTGGAAACACCATATATTTT. Its translation is CASSYPGQGLSGNTIYF. This chain links TRBV6-6 with TRBJ1-3; 8 nucleotides agree with TRBD1. Per germline, CDR1 MNHNY and CDR2 SVGAGI (reference sequence). This CDR3 is 17 amino acids long. V was pared by 2 bases and J by 0 bases, with 6 bases of the junction left unmatched.

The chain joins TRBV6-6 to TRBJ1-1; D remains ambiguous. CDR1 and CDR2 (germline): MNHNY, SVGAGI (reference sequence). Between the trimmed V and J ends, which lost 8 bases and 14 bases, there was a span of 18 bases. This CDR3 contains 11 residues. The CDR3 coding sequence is TGTGCCAGCGGTCCCCAGTGGCTATCCTTCTTT. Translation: CASGPQWLSFF.